Each of the 14 T cell receptor beta chains below was sequenced from the same sample in a study of T cell responses to AZD1222 COVID-19 vaccine. Assay used: immunoSEQ multiplex PCR; TCRdb lists only in-frame clones, some missing. This table has about 120,000 clones, 87% appearing once. Specimen: peripheral blood, collected on day 0 of AZD1222 vaccination. The receptors here all came from an adult in good health.

The rearrangement uses TRBV7-9 and TRBJ2-1; 7 nucleotides line up with TRBD1. The germline CDR1 and CDR2 sequences are SEHNR and FQNEAQ (reference sequence). Trimming removed 5 bases from V and 0 bases from J; junction bases left unmatched: 13. The length of the CDR3 is 18 residues. CDR3 sequence: CASSQPQDRPSSYNEQFF. The DNA of the CDR3 is TGTGCCAGCAGCCAACCCCAGGACAGGCCTTCCTCCTACAATGAGCAGTTCTTC.

The chain is built from TRBV3-1 (or the pseudogene TRBV3-2) and TRBJ2-7, with D perhaps TRBD1 or TRBD2 (5 bases each). Germline lookup yields CDR1 LGHDT and CDR2 YNNKEL (reference sequence). This CDR3 has 14 amino acids. V shed 0 bases and J shed 3 bases, with 9 bases lying between them. CDR3: CASSQEGTDYEQYF. In DNA form, the CDR3 reads TGTGCCAGCAGCCAAGAAGGGACCGACTACGAGCAGTACTTC.

The chain uses TRBV27 and TRBJ1-2; 7 nucleotides line up with TRBD1. The CDR3 has 15 residues. V gave up 5 bases and J gave up 0 bases; unmatched junction bases: 6. CDR1 and CDR2 (germline): MNHEY, SMNVEV (reference sequence). The CDR3 reads CASSPTGKTNYGYTF. The CDR3 coding sequence is TGTGCCAGCAGTCCGACAGGGAAAACTAACTATGGCTACACCTTC.

The rearrangement joins TRBV19 to TRBJ1-4; tentatively, D is TRBD1 (5 bases). V shed 9 bases and J shed 7 bases, with 15 bases lying between them. Germline-derived CDR1 and CDR2 are LNHDA and SQIVND (reference sequence). CDR3 length: 13 amino acids. In DNA, the CDR3 is TGTGCCAGCCGGGACGGAGGATTTGAAAAACTGTTTTTT. It translates to CASRDGGFEKLFF.

The chain is built from TRBV3-1 (or the pseudogene TRBV3-2) and TRBJ2-1; 7 bases agree with TRBD2. This CDR3 is built from 15 residues. V was pared by 1 base and J by 6 bases, with 6 bases of the junction left unmatched. The germline V gene has CDR1 LGHDT and CDR2 YNNKEL (reference sequence). CDR3 sequence reads: CASSQVRAGANEQFF. Written as DNA, the CDR3 is TGTGCCAGCAGCCAAGTTAGGGCGGGAGCCAATGAGCAGTTCTTC.

The genes are TRBV20-1 and TRBJ2-1; D not resolved. Germline assignment: CDR1 DFQATT and CDR2 SNEGSKA (reference sequence). V was pared by 6 bases and J by 6 bases, with 9 bases between. This CDR3 contains 11 residues. CDR3 sequence (DNA): TGCAGTGCCCATAGGGCCAATGAGCAGTTCTTC. Its protein product is CSAHRANEQFF.

The V and J genes are TRBV3-1 (or the pseudogene TRBV3-2) and TRBJ2-1, with D unresolved. The V gene lost 1 base and the J gene lost 8 bases, with 6 bases spanning the gap. Germline CDR1 LGHDT, CDR2 YNNKEL (reference sequence). The CDR3 has 12 amino acids. CDR3 amino acids: CASSQVFHEQFF. The CDR3 DNA reads TGTGCCAGCAGCCAAGTGTTCCATGAGCAGTTCTTC.

A single count supports this clone. The V and J genes are TRBV19 and TRBJ2-3, with a possible D match to TRBD2 (6 bases). CDR3 length: 14 amino acids. V gave up 3 bases and J gave up 0 bases, with 7 bases separating them. Germline V CDR1 and CDR2: LNHDA, SQIVND (reference sequence). The CDR3 is CASSISGSTDTQYF. In nucleotides, the CDR3 is TGTGCCAGTAGTATTAGCGGAAGCACAGATACGCAGTATTTT.

V gene TRBV9 combines with J gene TRBJ2-3, with a weak D call TRBD1 (5 bases). The V gene's germline CDR1 is SGDLS and CDR2 YYNGEE. V lost 5 bases, J lost 2 bases, and 15 bases lay in between. The CDR3 loop spans 15 amino acids. The CDR3 sequence is CASSGLDSLTDTQYF. The CDR3, as DNA: TGTGCCAGCAGTGGGCTCGACAGTCTCACAGATACGCAGTATTTT.

The V and J genes are TRBV18 and TRBJ2-2; D gene uncertain. With 0 bases removed from V and 2 bases from J, the gap between germline ends came to 10 bases. This CDR3 is built from 16 residues. The germline V gene has CDR1 KGHSH and CDR2 LQKENI. CDR3 sequence reads: CASSPPQGHNTGELFF. The DNA of the CDR3 is TGTGCCAGCTCACCACCCCAAGGCCACAACACCGGGGAGCTGTTTTTT.

The chain recombines TRBV9 with TRBJ2-3; 7 bases line up with TRBD1. After removal of 3 bases from V and 3 bases from J, the junction contained 4 bases not matched to a gene. Per the germline V gene, CDR1 is SGDLS and CDR2 is YYNGEE. This CDR3 is built from 14 residues. The CDR3 DNA reads as TGTGCCAGCAGCGATAGACAGGGAACAGATACGCAGTATTTT. Protein sequence: CASSDRQGTDTQYF.

V and J are TRBV28 and TRBJ2-3; 9 nucleotides align to TRBD2. The V segment lost 5 bases and the J segment 0 bases; nucleotides outside the gene matches: 9. In germline, CDR1 is MDHEN, CDR2 SYDVKM. The CDR3 loop spans 17 amino acids. Here the CDR3 reads CASSPGTSIPSTDTQYF. The DNA for the CDR3 is TGTGCCAGCAGTCCCGGGACTAGCATACCTAGCACAGATACGCAGTATTTT.

This chain connects TRBV6-1 to TRBJ2-3; TRBD2 matches 8 bases. CDR3 length: 18 amino acids. CDR1 and CDR2 from the germline V gene are MNHNS and SASEGT. The J segment lost 4 bases and the V segment lost 4 bases, leaving 16 bases of the junction unmatched. The CDR3 DNA reads as TGTGCCAGCAGTGCACGACTAGCGCCCCCCCACGGCTCAGATACGCAGTATTTT. Residues: CASSARLAPPHGSDTQYF.

This sequence joins TRBV19 and TRBJ2-7; 9 positions match TRBD2. CDR1 LNHDA and CDR2 SQIVND come from the germline V gene (reference sequence). V lost 5 bases and J lost 0; bases outside the gene matches: 17. The length of the CDR3 is 19 residues. The CDR3 nucleotides are TGTGCCAGTAGTGCCAGGGTGGCTGCGGGAGGGCGACGCTCCTACGAGCAGTACTTC. It is translated as CASSARVAAGGRRSYEQYF.